The 9 T cell receptor beta chains presented below share a single source sample, sequenced in a study of T cells in Graves' hyperthyroidism and ophthalmopathy (dated by TCRdb to about 2019). The method was multiplex PCR. TCRdb names Illumina HiSeq 2000 as the instrument used. The TCR beta CDR3 regions were amplified from the RNA transcripts. For the first round of RT-PCR on the TCR CDR3, the HTBI primer set was used together with the Qiagen OneStep RT-PCR kit. TCRdb trimmed the raw reads at Q25, called clones with MiXCR and kept productive beta chains. Rows with one shared CDR3 protein collapse into an entry with the most common genes and DNA. The sample table holds about 200,000 distinct CDR3 sequences, of which around 17% were seen once. The top ten constitute over 35% of the sample. Sequencing was carried out using blood. The receptors here all came from a man aged 35 to 55 with Graves' hyperthyroidism.

At least ten counts were recorded for this clonotype. This chain links TRBV15 with TRBJ1-1, with D maybe TRBD1 (6 bases). Germline CDR1 LNHNV, CDR2 YYDKDF (reference sequence). The V and J ends lost 3 bases and 0 bases respectively, with 14 bases between them. The CDR3 loop spans 16 amino acids. CDR3 protein: CATSSRQGWVNTEAFF. DNA for the CDR3: TGTGCCACCAGCAGTAGGCAGGGGTGGGTGAACACTGAAGCTTTCTTT.

The CDR3 region is CASTSESADHSTGELFF. CDR3 nucleotides: TGTGCCAGCACCTCTGAATCAGCCGATCATAGCACCGGGGAGCTGTTTTTT. The chain recombines TRBV6-2 or TRBV6-3 with TRBJ2-2; D gene uncertain. V dropped 7 bases and J dropped 4 bases, with 22 bases sitting between them. There are 17 residues in the CDR3. The germline V gene encodes CDR1 MNHEY and CDR2 SVGEGT.

This clonotype was detected a few times. The chain has TRBV30 and TRBJ1-6, with D unresolved. In germline, CDR1 is GTSNPN, CDR2 SVGIG (reference sequence). V lost 2 bases and J lost 11, with 19 bases in between. This CDR3 comprises 15 residues. CDR3 sequence (DNA): TGTGCCTGGAGTATCCCCGGGGTGGATCCGGCACCCCTCCACTTT. It encodes CAWSIPGVDPAPLHF.

This clonotype was picked up many times. V usage is TRBV20-1 and J usage is TRBJ1-1; 9 bases agree with TRBD1. This CDR3 region has 14 residues. Looked up from germline, CDR1 is DFQATT and CDR2 is SNEGSKA (reference sequence). Trimming at V came to 0 bases and at J to 5 bases, leaving 4 bases not matched to a gene. The CDR3 region is CSAREGTGMTEAFF. CDR3 sequence (DNA): TGCAGTGCTAGAGAAGGGACAGGGATGACTGAAGCTTTCTTT.

The chain is built from TRBV27 and TRBJ1-6, with D unresolved. The V gene's germline CDR1 is MNHEY and CDR2 SMNVEV (reference sequence). The CDR3 is 16 residues long. V shed 9 bases and J shed 3 bases, with 18 bases lying between them. The CDR3 region has the DNA TGTGCCAGTCACGATGGGTCAGGACTCTATAATTCACCCCTCCACTTT. Protein sequence: CASHDGSGLYNSPLHF.

This clonotype was seen many times. This sequence joins TRBV14 and TRBJ2-1; D is possibly TRBD1 (6 bases). The V gene lost 4 bases and the J gene lost 5 bases, with 12 bases spanning the gap. The germline gives CDR1 SGHDN, CDR2 FVKESK. This CDR3 comprises 14 residues. Written as DNA, the CDR3 is TGTGCCAGCAGCCGAAAGGACAGACACAATGAGCAGTTCTTC. Protein: CASSRKDRHNEQFF.

The sample holds many counts of this clonotype. The V gene is TRBV7-9, the J gene TRBJ1-1; 7 bases line up with TRBD1. From germline, CDR1 is SEHNR and CDR2 FQNEAQ (reference sequence). V was pared by 3 bases and J by 1 base, with 14 bases of the junction left unmatched. The CDR3 is 18 residues long. The CDR3 region has the DNA TGTGCCAGCAGCTTGACAGGGACGGGCGGAGTTAGGAACACTGAAGCTTTCTTT. This codes for CASSLTGTGGVRNTEAFF.

This chain connects TRBV19 to TRBJ1-5; TRBD1 is a possible D gene (6 bases). Germline values: CDR1 LNHDA, CDR2 SQIVND (reference sequence). CDR3 length: 14 amino acids. The V end was cut by 6 bases, the J end by 5 bases, with 14 bases between. CDR3 loop: CASSRMGADQPQHF. The CDR3, as DNA: TGTGCCAGTAGCCGAATGGGGGCAGATCAGCCCCAGCATTTT.

This clonotype was seen at least ten times. This chain connects TRBV9 to TRBJ1-5, with D perhaps matching TRBD1 (5 bases). CDR3 length equals 14 residues. Trimming took off 3 bases at V and 6 bases at J, with 13 bases between the two ends. The germline V gene has CDR1 SGDLS and CDR2 YYNGEE. The CDR3 spells CASSGAGKGQPQHF. Here the CDR3 DNA reads TGTGCCAGCAGCGGTGCAGGGAAGGGTCAGCCCCAGCATTTT.